The present T cell receptor (beta chain) was sequenced within a study of PD-L1 blockade in urothelial cancer (dated by TCRdb to between 2016 and 2019). For context, the study as a whole: All patients started therapy around 2014 and received atezolizumab 1,200 mg intravenously every 3 weeks. About nine tenths of the roughly 29 patients were males with bladder-origin urothelial cancer, and about 60% of the 29 reported a prior smoking history. An ECOG performance status of 0 or 1 was recorded for the patients, and 0 to 3 prior chemotherapy regimens had been received by the patients. Blood samples were analyzed at 3 weeks after treatment start (second dose) and at 6 weeks after treatment start. Blood samples gave median yields of approximately 130,000 T cells and 82,636 unique TCRs, along with a median clonality of around 0.08. An exploratory multi-omic analysis was conducted of the somatic, immune and clinical correlates of response to PD-L1 blockade with atezolizumab in urothelial cancer. Pretreatment tumor samples, along with matched peripheral blood collected serially before and after atezolizumab treatment, underwent TCR sequencing. Progression-free survival longer than 6 months counted as durable clinical benefit, and TCR features were additionally tested against both progression-free and overall survival. In the same patients, whole exome sequencing and RNA sequencing of pretreatment tumors were performed in addition to TCR sequencing. About 10 patients achieved durable clinical benefit and approximately 19 did not. Approximately 30 patients had pretreatment blood TCR-seq, about 25 had at least one posttreatment blood collection, and about 25 had tumor TCR-seq. Results the study describes overall, beyond this receptor: Improved progression-free and overall survival was associated with having pretreatment peripheral blood TCR clonality below the median. Because the sample size was small (n of about 29) and many exploratory analyses were performed, the results are intended to be hypothesis-generating. Patients with durable benefit showed greater expansion of tumor-associated TCR clones in peripheral blood 3 weeks after starting treatment (n = 22, p = 0.022).

Notes on this clone: Its target antigen remains unknown. No much larger clone is present one base from it, and per-base qualities are unavailable.

To estimate absolute template abundance from read counts, synthetic TCR analog templates were spiked into each PCR. The immunoSEQ assay was used to amplify TCRbeta CDR3 regions from genomic DNA with bias-controlled V and J gene primers. Sequencing of rearranged TCRbeta segments was done at approximately 20X coverage. The authors' analysis ran thus. Clustering was used to correct sequencing errors, and CDR3s were annotated against IMGT to assign V, D and J genes. Downstream analyses used only productive TCRbeta rearrangements, leaving out any out-of-frame or stop-codon sequences. Clonality was computed as one minus Shannon entropy normalized by the log of the number of unique productive sequences. Fisher's exact test with Benjamini-Hochberg correction, using a cutoff of adjusted p below 0.01, was how clones that differed between time points or between blood and tumor were identified. Sourced from immuneACCESS, this table was stored by TCRdb with only in-frame sequences that have V and J called. A share of the clones is absent; for the studies checked, an unresolved V gene accounts for under half, and the remainder has no known explanation. V and J calls and clone size are as listed in that table; D and trimming were resolved from the DNA. Within this sample are about 91,000 clones, with more than 85% of them counted one time only. Of the sample, approximately 9% is held by the ten largest clones.

The cohort comprised roughly 30 patients with locally advanced or metastatic urothelial carcinoma treated at Memorial Sloan Kettering on a trial protocol. Peripheral blood mononuclear cells were collected pretreatment and during treatment, at between 1 and 8 total time points per patient. The Qiagen DNeasy Blood extraction kit was used to purify genomic DNA from total PBMCs and tumor samples. Collected pretreatment and during treatment, PBMCs were isolated and stored as previously described. V is pruned by 4 bases and J by 5 bases, leaving 5 bases of the junction without a gene match. From cysteine to phenylalanine, the CDR3 is 14 amino acids long. CDR3 DNA only is kept here, 42 bases in frame from base 1. The germline V gene provides CDR1 MGHDK and CDR2 SYGVNS.

The sequence is built from TRBV25-1 and TRBJ2-7; 10 bases in between match TRBD1. This receptor was identified in a man in his fifties or sixties with urothelial cancer. Source: PBMCs, taken around atezolizumab (anti-PD-L1) treatment. The nucleotide sequence reads as follows: TGTGCCAGCAGTGCGACAGGGGGCCCCAACGAGCAGTACTTC. The encoded protein is CASSATGGPNEQYF.